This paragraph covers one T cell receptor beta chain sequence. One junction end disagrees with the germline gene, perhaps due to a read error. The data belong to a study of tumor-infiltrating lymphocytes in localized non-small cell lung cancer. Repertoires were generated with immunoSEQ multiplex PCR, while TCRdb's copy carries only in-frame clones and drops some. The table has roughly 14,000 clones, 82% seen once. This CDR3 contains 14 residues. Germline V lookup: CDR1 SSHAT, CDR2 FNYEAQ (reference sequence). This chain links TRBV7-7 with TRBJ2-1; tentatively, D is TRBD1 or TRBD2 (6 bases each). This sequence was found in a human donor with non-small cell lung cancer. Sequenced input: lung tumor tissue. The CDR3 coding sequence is TGTGCTAGCAGCCCTGTCACCACGGGGGCTGAGCAGTTCTTC. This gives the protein CASSPVTTGAEQFF.